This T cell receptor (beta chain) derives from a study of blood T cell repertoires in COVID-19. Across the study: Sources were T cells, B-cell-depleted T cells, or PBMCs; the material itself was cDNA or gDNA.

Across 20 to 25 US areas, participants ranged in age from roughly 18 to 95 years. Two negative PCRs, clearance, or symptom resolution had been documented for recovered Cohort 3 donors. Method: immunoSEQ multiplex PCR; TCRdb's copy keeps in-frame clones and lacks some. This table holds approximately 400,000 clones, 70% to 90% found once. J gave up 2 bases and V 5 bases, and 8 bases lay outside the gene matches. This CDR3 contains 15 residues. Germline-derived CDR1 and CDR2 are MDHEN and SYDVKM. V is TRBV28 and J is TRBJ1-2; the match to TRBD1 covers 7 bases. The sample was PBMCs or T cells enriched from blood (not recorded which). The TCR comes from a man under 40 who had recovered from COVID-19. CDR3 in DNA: TGTGCCAGCAGTACAGGGGCGCTGGTGAACTATGGCTACACCTTC. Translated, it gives CASSTGALVNYGYTF.